This T cell receptor beta chain was observed in a study of response to subunit inactivated influenza vaccine. General study results and limits: Each seasonal influenza vaccination recruits few new T cells, the authors suggested.

This clonotype was seen only a few times. Antigen specificity is unknown. TCRdb passed the RT-PCR reads through MiXCR, listing each CDR3 protein once. The sample holds over 150,000 distinct CDR3 sequences, 13% to 15% seen once. V lost 0 bases and J lost 6; bases outside the gene matches: 5. Germline CDR1 ENHRY, CDR2 SYGVKD. The CDR3 spans 16 residues. This specimen was CD8+ T cells sorted from PBMCs, taken about 5 days after vaccination. The rearrangement joins TRBV10-3 to TRBJ2-2; 9 bases map to TRBD2. This clonotype was sampled from a man aged 45 to 65 who received an inactivated influenza vaccine. The DNA for the CDR3 is TGTGCCATCAGTGAGTCTAGCGGGAGAGCCGCCGGGGAGCTGTTTTTT. It encodes CAISESSGRAAGELFF.